This TCR beta chain stems from a study of T cells in Graves' hyperthyroidism and ophthalmopathy. This clonotype came up many times. Its antigen is currently unknown. Study-wide results and caveats: For ophthalmopathy, model prediction preceded onset by a median around 7 months.

RNA transcripts yielded amplified TCR beta CDR3 regions. The primer set for the first-round RT-PCR of the TCR CDR3 was HTBI. TCRdb re-analysed the multiplex PCR reads in MiXCR, keeping a single row per CDR3 protein. The sample has 550,000 to 600,000 distinct CDR3 sequences, approximately 14% seen once; the top ten hold around 7%. The clonotype originates from a young woman with Graves' ophthalmopathy. Sequenced: blood.

The CDR3 spells CASSRKGAEQYF. The DNA for the CDR3 is TGTGCCAGCAGTCGTAAGGGGGCCGAGCAGTACTTC. J is TRBJ2-7 and V is TRBV12-3 or TRBV12-4, with 7 nucleotides matching TRBD1. The CDR3 extends over 12 amino acids. With 5 bases clipped from V and 6 bases from J, the junction kept 4 bases outside the gene matches.